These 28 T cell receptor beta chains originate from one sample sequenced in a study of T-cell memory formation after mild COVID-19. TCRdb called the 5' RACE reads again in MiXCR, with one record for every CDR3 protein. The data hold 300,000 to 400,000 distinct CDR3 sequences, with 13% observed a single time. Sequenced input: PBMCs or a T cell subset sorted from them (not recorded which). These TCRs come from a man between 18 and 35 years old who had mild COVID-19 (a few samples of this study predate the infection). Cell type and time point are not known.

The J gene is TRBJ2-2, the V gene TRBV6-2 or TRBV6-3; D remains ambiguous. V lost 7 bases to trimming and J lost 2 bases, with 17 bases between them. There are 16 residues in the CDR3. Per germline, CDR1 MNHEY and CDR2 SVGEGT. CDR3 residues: CASTPVGRINTGELFF. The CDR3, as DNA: TGTGCCAGCACCCCCGTTGGACGGATAAACACCGGGGAGCTGTTTTTT.

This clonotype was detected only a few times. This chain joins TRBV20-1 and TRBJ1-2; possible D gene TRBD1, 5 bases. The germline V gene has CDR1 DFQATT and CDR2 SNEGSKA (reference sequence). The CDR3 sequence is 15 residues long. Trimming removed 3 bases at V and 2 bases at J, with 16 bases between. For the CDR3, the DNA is TGCAGTGCTAGTGGGATGGGGGGACTAAACTATGGCTACACCTTC. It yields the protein CSASGMGGLNYGYTF.

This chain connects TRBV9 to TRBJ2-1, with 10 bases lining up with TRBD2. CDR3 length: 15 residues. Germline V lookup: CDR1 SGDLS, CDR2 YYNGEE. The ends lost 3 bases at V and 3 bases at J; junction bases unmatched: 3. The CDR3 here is CASSESGGVYNEQFF. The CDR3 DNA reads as TGTGCCAGCAGCGAGAGCGGGGGGGTCTACAATGAGCAGTTCTTC.

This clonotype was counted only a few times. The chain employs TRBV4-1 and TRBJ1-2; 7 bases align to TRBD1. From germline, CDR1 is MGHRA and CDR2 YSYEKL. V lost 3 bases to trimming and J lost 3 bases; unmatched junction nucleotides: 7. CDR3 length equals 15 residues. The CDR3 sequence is CASSHRDRGHYGYTF. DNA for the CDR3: TGCGCCAGCAGCCACCGGGACAGAGGGCACTATGGCTACACCTTC.

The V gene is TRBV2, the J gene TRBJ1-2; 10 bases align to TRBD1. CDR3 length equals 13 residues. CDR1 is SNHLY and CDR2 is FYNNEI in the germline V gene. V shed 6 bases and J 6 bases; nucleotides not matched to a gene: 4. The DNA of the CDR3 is TGTGCCAGCAGGGGACAGGGGTCGGATGGCTACACCTTC. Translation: CASRGQGSDGYTF.

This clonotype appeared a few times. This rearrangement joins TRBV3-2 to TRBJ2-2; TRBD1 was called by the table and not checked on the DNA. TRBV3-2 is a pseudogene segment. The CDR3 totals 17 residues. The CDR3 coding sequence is TGTGCCAGCAGCCAAGAGGGGACAGGGGATCCGACCGGGGAGCTGTTTTTT. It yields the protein CASSQEGTGDPTGELFF.

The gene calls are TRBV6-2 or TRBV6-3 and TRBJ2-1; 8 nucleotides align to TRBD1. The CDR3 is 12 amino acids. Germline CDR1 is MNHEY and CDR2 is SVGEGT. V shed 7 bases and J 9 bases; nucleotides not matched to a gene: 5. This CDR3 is CASTADRGEQFF. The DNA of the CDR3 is TGTGCCAGCACCGCAGACAGGGGTGAGCAGTTCTTC.

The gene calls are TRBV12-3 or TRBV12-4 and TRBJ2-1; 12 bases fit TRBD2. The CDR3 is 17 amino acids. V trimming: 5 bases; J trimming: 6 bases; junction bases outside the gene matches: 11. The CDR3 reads CASSQGRTSGAANEQFF. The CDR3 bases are TGTGCCAGCAGTCAAGGAAGGACTAGCGGGGCCGCCAATGAGCAGTTCTTC.

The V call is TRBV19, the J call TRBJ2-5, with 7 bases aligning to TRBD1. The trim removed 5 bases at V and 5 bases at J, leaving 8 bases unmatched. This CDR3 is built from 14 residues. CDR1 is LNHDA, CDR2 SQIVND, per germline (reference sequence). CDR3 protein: CASSSQGDGETQYF. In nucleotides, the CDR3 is TGTGCCAGTAGTTCCCAGGGGGATGGCGAGACCCAGTACTTC.

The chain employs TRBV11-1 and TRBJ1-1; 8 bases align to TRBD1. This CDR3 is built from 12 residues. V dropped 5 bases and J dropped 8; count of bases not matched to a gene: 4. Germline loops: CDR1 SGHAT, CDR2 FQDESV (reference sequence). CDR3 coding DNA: TGTGCCAGCAGCCTACAGGGGGGCGAAGCTTTCTTT. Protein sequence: CASSLQGGEAFF.

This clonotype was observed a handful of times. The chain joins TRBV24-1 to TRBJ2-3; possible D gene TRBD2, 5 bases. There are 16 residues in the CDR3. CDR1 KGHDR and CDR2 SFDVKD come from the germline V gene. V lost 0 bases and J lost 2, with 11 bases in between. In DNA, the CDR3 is TGTGCCACCAGTGATTTGTCAGCGGAGCCCACAGATACGCAGTATTTT. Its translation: CATSDLSAEPTDTQYF.

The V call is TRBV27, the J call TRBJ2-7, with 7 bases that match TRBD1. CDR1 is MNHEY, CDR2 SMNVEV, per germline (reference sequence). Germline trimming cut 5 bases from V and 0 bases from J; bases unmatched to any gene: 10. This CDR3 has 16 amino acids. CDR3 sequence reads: CASSPDRAVHSYEQYV. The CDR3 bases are TGTGCCAGCAGTCCAGACAGGGCAGTTCACTCCTACGAGCAGTACGTC.

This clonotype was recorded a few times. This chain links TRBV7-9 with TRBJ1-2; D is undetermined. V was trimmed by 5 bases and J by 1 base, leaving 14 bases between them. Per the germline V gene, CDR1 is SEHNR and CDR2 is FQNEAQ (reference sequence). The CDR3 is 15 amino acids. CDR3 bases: TGTGCCAGCAGCCTCTCACAACCGGGTAACTATGGCTACACCTTC. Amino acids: CASSLSQPGNYGYTF.

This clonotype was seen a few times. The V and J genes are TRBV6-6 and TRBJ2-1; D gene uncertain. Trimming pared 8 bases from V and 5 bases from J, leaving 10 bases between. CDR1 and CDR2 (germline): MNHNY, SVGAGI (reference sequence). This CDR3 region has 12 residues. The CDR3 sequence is CASRHWDNEQFF. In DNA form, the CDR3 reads TGTGCCAGCCGTCATTGGGACAATGAGCAGTTCTTC.

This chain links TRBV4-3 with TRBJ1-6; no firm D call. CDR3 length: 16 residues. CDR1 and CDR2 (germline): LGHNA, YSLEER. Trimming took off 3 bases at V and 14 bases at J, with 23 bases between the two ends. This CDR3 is CASSQDFVTSRASLHF. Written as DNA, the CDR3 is TGCGCCAGCAGCCAGGACTTCGTAACCTCACGGGCATCCCTCCACTTT.

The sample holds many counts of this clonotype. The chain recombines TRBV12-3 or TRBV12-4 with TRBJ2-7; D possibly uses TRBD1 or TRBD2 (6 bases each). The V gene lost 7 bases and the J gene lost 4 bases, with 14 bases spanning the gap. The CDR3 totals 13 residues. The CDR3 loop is CASTLGGGYEQYF. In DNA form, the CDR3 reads TGTGCCAGCACTCTCGGAGGGGGTTACGAGCAGTACTTC.

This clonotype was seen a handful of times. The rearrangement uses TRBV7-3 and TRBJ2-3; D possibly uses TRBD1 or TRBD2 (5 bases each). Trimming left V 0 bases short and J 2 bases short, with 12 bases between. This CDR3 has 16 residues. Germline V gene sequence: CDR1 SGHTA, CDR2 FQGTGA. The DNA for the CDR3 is TGTGCCAGCAGCTTAACGAGAGGGGCTCCCACAGATACGCAGTATTTT. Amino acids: CASSLTRGAPTDTQYF. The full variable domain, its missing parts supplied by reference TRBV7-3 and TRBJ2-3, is GAGVSQTPSNKVTEKGKYVELRCDPISGHTALYWYRQSLGQGPEFLIYFQGTGAADDSGLPNDRFFAVRPEGSVSTLKIQRTERGDSAVYLCASSLTRGAPTDTQYFGPGTRLTVL.

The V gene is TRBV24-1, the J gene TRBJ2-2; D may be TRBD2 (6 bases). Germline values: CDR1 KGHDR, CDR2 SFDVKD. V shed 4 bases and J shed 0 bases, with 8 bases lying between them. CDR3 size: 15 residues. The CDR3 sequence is CATSEASANTGELFF. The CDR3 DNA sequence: TGTGCCACCAGTGAGGCTAGCGCGAACACCGGGGAGCTGTTTTTT.

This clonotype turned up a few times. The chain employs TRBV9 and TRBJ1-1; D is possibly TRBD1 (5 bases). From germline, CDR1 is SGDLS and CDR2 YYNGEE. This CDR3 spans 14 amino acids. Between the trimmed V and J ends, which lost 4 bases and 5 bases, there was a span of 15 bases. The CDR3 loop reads CASSPPRQPTEAFF. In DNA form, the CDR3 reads TGTGCCAGCAGCCCCCCTCGACAGCCGACTGAAGCTTTCTTT.

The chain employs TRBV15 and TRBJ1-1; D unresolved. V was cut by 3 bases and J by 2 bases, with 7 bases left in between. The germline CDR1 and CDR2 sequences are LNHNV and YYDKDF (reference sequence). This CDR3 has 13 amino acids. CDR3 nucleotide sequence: TGTGCCACCAGCAGCGGCCTAAACACTGAAGCTTTCTTT. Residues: CATSSGLNTEAFF.

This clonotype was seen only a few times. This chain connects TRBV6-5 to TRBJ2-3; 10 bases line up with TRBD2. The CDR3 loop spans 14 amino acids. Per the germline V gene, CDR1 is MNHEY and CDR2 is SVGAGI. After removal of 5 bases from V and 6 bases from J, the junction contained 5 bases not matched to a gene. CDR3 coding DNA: TGTGCCAGCAGTCGAGCGGGGGGGGAGGATACGCAGTATTTT. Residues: CASSRAGGEDTQYF.

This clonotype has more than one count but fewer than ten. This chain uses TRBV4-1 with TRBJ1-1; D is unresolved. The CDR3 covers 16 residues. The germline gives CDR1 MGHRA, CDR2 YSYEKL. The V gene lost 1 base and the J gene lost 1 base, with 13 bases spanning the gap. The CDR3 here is CASSQGSARRNTEAFF. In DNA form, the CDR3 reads TGCGCCAGCAGCCAAGGGTCGGCCCGGCGGAACACTGAAGCTTTCTTT.

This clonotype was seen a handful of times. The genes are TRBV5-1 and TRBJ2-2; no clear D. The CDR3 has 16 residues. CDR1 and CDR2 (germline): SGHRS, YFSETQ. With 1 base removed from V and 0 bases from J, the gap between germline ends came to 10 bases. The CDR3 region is CASSLNANANTGELFF. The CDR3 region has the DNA TGCGCCAGCAGCTTGAACGCCAACGCGAACACCGGGGAGCTGTTTTTT.

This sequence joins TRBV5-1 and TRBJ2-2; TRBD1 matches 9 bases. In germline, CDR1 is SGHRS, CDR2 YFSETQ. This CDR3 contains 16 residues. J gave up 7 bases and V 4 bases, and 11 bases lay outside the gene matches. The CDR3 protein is CASSLRTGARSGELFF. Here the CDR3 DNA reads TGCGCCAGCAGCCTGAGGACAGGGGCGCGGAGCGGGGAGCTGTTTTTT. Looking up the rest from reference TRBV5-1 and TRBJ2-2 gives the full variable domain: KAGVTQTPRYLIKTRGQQVTLSCSPISGHRSVSWYQQTPGQGLQFLFEYFSETQRNKGNFPGRFSGRQFSNSRSEMNVSTLELGDSALYLCASSLRTGARSGELFFGEGSRLTVL.

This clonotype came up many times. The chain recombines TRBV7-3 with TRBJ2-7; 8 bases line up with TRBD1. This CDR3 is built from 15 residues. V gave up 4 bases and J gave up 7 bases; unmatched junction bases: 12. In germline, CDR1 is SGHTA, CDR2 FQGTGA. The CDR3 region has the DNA TGTGCCAGCAGCTCCGGGACAGGCTCCCAGAAGGAGCAGTACTTC. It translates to CASSSGTGSQKEQYF.

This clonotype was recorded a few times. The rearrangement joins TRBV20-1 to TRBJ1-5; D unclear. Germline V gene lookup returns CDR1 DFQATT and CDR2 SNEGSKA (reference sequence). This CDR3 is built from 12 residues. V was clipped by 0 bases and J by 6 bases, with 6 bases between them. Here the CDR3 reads CSAREYGQPQHF. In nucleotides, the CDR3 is TGCAGTGCTAGAGAATATGGTCAGCCCCAGCATTTT.

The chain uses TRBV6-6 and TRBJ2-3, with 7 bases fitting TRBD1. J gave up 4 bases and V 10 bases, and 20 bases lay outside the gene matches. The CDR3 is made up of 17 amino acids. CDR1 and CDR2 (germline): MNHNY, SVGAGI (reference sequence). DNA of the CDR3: TGTGCCACTGACCGGGGAGAGGGGGCGTTTTGGGCAGATACGCAGTATTTT. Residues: CATDRGEGAFWADTQYF.

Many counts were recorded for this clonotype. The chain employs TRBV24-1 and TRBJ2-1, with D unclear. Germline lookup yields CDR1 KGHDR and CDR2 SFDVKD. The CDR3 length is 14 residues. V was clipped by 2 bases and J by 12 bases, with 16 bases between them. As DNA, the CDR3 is TGTGCCACCAGTGATTCCCCGAGTTTATGGACGCAGTTCTTC. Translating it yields CATSDSPSLWTQFF.